This T cell receptor (beta chain) was obtained from a study of regulatory T cells in long-lasting Graves disease. CDR3 regions were amplified by Arm-PCR using iRepertoire HTBI primers to build TCR beta libraries. Using its own MiXCR run on the multiplex PCR reads, TCRdb lists one record per CDR3 protein. The sample yields roughly 420,000 distinct CDR3 sequences, 15% to 20% seen once. CDR3 length: 14 amino acids. The V segment lost 5 bases and the J segment 4 bases; nucleotides outside the gene matches: 3. From germline, CDR1 is KGHSH and CDR2 LQKENI. Sample time point: newly diagnosed GD, antithyroid drugs for less than 3 months. Scientists built the TCR library using RNA that was extracted from PBMCs. This clonotype was counted at least ten times. Separately, the same data were catalogued under a study of T cells in Graves' hyperthyroidism and ophthalmopathy.

This TCR was recovered from a woman younger than 30 with Graves disease. Sequenced here: peripheral blood mononuclear cells (PBMCs), sampled at new diagnosis, from a patient treated with antithyroid drugs. This rearrangement joins TRBV18 to TRBJ1-1; 11 bases are a match to TRBD1. The CDR3 nucleotides are TGTGCCAGCTCAGGACAGGGGGCCGGCACTGAAGCTTTCTTT. Translating gives CASSGQGAGTEAFF. Full variable domain (rest looked up from reference TRBV18 and TRBJ1-1): NAGVMQNPRHLVRRRGQEARLRCSPMKGHSHVYWYRQLPEEGLKFMVYLQKENIIDESGMPKERFSAEFPKEGPSILRIQQVVRGDSAAYFCASSGQGAGTEAFFGQGTRLTVV.